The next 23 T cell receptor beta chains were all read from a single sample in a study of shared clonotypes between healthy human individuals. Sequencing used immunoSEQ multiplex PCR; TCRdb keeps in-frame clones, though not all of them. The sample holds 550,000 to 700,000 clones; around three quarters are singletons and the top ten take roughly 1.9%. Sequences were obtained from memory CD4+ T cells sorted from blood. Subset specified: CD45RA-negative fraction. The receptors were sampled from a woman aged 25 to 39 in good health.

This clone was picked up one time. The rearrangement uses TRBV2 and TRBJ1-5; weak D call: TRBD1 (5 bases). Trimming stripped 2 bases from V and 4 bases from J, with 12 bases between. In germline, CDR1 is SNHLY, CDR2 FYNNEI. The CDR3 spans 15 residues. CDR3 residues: CASSEWGIRNQPQHF. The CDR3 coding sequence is TGTGCCAGCAGTGAATGGGGGATCCGGAATCAGCCCCAGCATTTT. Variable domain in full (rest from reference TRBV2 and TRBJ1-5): EPEVTQTPSHQVTQMGQEVILRCVPISNHLYFYWYRQILGQKVEFLVSFYNNEISEKSEIFDDQFSVERPDGSNFTLKIRSTKLEDSAMYFCASSEWGIRNQPQHFGDGTRLSIL.

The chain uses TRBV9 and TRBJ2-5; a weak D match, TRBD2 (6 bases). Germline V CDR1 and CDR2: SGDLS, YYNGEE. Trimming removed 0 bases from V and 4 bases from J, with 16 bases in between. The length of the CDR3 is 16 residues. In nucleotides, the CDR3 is TGTGCCAGCAGCGTAGGGGTGTCAGAGGGAGGAGAGACCCAGTACTTC. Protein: CASSVGVSEGGETQYF.

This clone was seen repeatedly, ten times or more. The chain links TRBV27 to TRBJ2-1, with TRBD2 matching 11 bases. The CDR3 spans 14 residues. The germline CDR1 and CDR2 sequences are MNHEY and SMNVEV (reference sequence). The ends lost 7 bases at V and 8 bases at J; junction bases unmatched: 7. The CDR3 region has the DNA TGTGCCAGCAAACATAGCGGGAGGGCCGATGAGCAGTTCTTC. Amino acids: CASKHSGRADEQFF.

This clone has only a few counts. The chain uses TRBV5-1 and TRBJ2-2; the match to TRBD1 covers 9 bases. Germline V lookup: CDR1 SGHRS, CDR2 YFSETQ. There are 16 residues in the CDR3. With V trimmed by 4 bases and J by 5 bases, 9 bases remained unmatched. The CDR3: CASSLTGQGITGELFF. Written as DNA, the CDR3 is TGCGCCAGCAGCCTGACCGGACAGGGGATAACCGGGGAGCTGTTTTTT.

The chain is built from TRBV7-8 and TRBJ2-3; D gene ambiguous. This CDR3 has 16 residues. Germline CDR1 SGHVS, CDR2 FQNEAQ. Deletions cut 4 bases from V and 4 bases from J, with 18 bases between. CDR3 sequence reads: CASSSRHPAGADTQYF. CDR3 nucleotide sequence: TGTGCCAGCAGCTCCCGGCATCCCGCTGGCGCAGATACGCAGTATTTT.

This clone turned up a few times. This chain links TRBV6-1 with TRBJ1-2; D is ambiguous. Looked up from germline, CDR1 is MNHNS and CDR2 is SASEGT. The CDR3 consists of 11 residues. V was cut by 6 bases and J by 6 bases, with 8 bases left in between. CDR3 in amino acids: CASRHNDGYTF. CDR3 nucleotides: TGTGCCAGCAGACATAATGATGGCTACACCTTC.

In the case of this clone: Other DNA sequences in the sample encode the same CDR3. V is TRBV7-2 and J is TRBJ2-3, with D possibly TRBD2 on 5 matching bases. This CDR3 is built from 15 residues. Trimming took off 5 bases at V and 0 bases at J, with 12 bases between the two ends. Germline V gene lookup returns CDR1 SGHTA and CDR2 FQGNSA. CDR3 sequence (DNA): TGTGCCAGCAGCCCCGACTATCTCAGCACAGATACGCAGTATTTT. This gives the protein CASSPDYLSTDTQYF.

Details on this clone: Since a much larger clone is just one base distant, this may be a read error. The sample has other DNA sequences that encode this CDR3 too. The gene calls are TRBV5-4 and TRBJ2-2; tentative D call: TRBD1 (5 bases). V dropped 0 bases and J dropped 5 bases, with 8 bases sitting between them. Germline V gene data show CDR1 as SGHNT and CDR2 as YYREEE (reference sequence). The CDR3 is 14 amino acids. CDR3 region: CASSLAGATGELFF. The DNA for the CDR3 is TGTGCCAGCAGCTTGGCTGGGGCGACCGGGGAGCTGTTTTTT.

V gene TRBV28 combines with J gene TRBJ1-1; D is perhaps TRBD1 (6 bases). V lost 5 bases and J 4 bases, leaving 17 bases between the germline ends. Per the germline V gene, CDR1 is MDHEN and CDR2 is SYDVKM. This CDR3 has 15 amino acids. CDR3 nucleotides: TGTGCCAGCAGTGCCCCCAGGGGTAGAGGCACTGAAGCTTTCTTT. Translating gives CASSAPRGRGTEAFF.

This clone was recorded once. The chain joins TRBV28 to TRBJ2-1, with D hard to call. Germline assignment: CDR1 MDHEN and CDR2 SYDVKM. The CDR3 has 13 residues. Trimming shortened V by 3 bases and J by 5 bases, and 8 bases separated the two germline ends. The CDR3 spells CASSFRPNNEQFF. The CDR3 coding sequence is TGTGCCAGCAGTTTCCGTCCGAACAATGAGCAGTTCTTC.

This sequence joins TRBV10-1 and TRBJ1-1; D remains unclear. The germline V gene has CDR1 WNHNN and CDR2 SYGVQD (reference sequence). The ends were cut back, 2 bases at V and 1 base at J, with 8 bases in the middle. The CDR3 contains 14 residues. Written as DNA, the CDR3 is TGCGCCAGCAGTGAGGCTGTCTCGAACACTGAAGCTTTCTTT. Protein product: CASSEAVSNTEAFF.

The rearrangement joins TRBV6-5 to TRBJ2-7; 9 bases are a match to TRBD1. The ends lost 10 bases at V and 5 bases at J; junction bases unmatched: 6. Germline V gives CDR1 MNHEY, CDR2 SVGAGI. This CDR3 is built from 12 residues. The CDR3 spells CAIPDRGHEQYF. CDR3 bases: TGTGCCATTCCGGACAGGGGCCACGAGCAGTACTTC.

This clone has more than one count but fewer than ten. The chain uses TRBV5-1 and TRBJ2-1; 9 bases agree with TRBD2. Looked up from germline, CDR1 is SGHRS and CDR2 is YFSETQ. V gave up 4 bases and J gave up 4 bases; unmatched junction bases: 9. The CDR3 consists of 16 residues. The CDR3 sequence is CASSRDTSGPYNEQFF. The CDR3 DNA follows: TGCGCCAGCAGCAGAGACACTAGCGGGCCTTACAATGAGCAGTTCTTC.

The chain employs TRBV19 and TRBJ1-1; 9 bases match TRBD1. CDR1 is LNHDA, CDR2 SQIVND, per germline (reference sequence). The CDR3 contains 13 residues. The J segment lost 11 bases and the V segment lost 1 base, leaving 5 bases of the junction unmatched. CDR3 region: CASSIGGQGPAFF. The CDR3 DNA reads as TGTGCCAGTAGTATAGGGGGACAGGGTCCGGCTTTCTTT.

The CDR3 region is CASRGGPNEKLFF. In nucleotides, the CDR3 is TGTGCCAGCCGGGGGGGACCTAATGAAAAACTGTTTTTT. V usage is TRBV5-4 and J usage is TRBJ1-4, with D possibly matching TRBD1 (5 bases). Germline assignment: CDR1 SGHNT and CDR2 YYREEE (reference sequence). CDR3 length: 13 amino acids. With 7 bases removed from V and 3 bases from J, the gap between germline ends came to 10 bases.

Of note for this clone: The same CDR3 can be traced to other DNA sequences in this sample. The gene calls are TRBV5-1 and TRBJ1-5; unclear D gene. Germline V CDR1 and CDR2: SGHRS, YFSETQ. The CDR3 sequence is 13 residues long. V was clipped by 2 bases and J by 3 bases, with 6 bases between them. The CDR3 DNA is TGCGCCAGCAGCTTTGGTCCCAATCAGCCCCAGCATTTT. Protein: CASSFGPNQPQHF.

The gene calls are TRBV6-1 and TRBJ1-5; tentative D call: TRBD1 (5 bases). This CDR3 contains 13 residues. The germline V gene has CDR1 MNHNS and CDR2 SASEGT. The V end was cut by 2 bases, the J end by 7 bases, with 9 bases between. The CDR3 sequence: CASSEFRDQPQHF. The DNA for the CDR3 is TGTGCCAGCAGTGAATTCCGGGACCAGCCCCAGCATTTT.

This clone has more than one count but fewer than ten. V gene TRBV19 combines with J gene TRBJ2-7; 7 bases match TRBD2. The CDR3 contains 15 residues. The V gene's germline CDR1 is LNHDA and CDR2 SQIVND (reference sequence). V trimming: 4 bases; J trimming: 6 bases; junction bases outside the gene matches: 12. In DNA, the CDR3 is TGTGCCAGTAGTACAAGGACGGCCGGGGGGATCGAGCAGTACTTC. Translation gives CASSTRTAGGIEQYF.

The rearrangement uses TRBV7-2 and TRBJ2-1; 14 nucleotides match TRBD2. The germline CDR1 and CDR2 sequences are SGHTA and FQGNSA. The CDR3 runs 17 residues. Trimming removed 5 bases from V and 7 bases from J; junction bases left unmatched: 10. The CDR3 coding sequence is TGTGCCAGCAGCCCTCTGGTCGGGACTAGCGGGAGAAATGAGCAGTTCTTC. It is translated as CASSPLVGTSGRNEQFF.

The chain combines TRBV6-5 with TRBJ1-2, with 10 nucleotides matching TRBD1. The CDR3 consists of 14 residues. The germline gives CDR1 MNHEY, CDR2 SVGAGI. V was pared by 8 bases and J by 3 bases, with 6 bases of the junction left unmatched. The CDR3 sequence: CASLPGTGDYGYTF. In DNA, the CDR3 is TGTGCCAGCTTGCCCGGGACAGGGGACTATGGCTACACCTTC.

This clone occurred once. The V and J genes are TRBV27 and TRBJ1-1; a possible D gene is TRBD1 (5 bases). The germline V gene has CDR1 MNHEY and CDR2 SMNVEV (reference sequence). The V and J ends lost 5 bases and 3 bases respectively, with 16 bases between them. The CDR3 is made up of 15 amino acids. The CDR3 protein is CASSEGQFGDTEAFF. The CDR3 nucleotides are TGTGCCAGCAGTGAGGGGCAATTTGGGGACACTGAAGCTTTCTTT.

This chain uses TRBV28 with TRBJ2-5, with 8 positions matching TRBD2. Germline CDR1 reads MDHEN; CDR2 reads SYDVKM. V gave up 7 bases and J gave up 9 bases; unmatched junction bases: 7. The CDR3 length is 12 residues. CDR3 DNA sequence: TGTGCCAGCACCGCGGGGGGTCTAGCCCAGTACTTC. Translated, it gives CASTAGGLAQYF.

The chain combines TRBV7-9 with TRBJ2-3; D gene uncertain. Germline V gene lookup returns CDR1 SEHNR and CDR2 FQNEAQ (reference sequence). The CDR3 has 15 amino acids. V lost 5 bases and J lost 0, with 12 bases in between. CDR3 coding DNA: TGTGCCAGCAGCCGGGTCGTCGGGAGCACAGATACGCAGTATTTT. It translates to CASSRVVGSTDTQYF. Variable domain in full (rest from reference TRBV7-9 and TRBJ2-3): DTGVSQNPRHKITKRGQNVTFRCDPISEHNRLYWYRQTLGQGPEFLTYFQNEAQLEKSRLLSDRFSAERPKGSFSTLEIQRTEQGDSAMYLCASSRVVGSTDTQYFGPGTRLTVL.